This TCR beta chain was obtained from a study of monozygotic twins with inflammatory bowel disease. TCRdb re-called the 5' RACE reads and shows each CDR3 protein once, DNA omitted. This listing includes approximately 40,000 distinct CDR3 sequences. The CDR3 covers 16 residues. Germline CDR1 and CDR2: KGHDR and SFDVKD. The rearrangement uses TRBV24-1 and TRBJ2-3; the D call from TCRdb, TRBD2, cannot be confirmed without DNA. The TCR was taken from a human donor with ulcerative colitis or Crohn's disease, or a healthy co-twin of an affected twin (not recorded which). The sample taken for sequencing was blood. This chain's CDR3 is CATSDPSGRATDTQYF.